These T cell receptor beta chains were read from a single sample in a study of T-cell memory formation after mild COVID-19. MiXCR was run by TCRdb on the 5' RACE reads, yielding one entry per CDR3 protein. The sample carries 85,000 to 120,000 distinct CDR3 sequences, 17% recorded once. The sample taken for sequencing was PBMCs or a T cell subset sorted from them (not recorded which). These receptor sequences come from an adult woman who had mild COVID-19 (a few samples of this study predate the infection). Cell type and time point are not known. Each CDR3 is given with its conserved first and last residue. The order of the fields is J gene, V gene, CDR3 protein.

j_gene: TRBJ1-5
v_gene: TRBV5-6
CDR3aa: CASSLYPGNQPQHF

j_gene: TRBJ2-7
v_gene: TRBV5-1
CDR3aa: CASSLGQGAHEQYF

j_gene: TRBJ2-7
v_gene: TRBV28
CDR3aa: CASGSGYPLESYEQYF

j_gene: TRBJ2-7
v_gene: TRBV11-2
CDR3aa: CASSPRTGGKDEQYF

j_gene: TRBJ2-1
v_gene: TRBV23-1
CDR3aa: CASRQEAGQPWEGRNEQFF

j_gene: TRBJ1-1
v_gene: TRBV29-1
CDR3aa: CSVEAGQPYRMNTEAFF

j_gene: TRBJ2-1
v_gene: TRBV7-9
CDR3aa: CASSLASGVYNEQFF

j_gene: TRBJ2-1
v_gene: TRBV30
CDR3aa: CAWSAPLVSYNEQFF

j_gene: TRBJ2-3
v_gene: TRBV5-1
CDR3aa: CASSPPSGADTQYF

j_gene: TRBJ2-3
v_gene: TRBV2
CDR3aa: CASSPGKGSTDTQYF

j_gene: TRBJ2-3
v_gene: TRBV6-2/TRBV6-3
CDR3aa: CASSYSRASGTSTDTQYF

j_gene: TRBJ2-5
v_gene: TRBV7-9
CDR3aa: CASSFEGTQETQYF

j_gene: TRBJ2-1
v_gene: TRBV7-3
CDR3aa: CASSLDTLEQFF

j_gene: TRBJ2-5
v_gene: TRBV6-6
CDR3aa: CASSTIPSTGLVGETQYF

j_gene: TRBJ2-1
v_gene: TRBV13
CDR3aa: CASSPDREFGNEQFF

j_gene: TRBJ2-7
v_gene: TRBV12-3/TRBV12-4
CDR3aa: CASSSFPRDRLRYEQYF

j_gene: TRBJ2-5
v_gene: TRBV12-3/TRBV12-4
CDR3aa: CASSTNKETQYF

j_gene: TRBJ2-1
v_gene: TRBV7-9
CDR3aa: CASSLTGGGNNEQFF

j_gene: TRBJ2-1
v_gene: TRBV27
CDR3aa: CASGSYNEQFF

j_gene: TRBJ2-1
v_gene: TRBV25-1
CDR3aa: CASSESGGRRHEQFF

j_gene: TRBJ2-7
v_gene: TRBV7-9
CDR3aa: CASSGTALIYEQYF

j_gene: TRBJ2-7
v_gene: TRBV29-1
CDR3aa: CSVTDNYEQYF

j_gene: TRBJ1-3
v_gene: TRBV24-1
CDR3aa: CATSDPRTDGNTIYF

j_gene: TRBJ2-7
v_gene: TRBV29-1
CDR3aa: CSVAGSPYEQYF

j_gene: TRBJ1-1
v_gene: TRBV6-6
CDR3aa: CASSPQGHTEAFF

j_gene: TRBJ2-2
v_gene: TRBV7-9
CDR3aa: CASSSDARVAGELFF

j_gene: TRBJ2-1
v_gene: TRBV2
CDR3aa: CASTGGLAGVTYNEQFF

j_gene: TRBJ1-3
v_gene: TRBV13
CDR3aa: CATRGATLSGNTIYF

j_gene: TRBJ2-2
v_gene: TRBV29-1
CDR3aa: CSVSGTHTGELFF

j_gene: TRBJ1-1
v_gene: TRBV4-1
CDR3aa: CASSQEGHLGVNTEAFF

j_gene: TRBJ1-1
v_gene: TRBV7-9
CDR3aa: CASSSSAEAFF

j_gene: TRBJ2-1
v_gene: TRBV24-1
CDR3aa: CATSDFGRSSYNEQFF

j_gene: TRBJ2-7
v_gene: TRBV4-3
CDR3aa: CASSPGHTNYEQYF

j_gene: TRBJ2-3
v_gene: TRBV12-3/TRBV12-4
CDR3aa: CASSTDTDTQYF

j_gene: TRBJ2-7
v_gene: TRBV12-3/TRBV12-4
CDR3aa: CASSSRTSGLYEQYF

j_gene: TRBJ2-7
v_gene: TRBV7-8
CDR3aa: CASRPRGGASGEQYF

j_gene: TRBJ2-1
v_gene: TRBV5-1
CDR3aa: CASSFGDRGQNEQFF

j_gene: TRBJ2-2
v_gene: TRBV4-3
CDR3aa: CASSQDFPWSGELFF

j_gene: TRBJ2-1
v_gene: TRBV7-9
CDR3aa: CASSLAEAGVFEQFF